This passage covers 22 T cell receptor beta chains from one sample sequenced in a study of T cells in Graves' hyperthyroidism and ophthalmopathy. TCR beta CDR3 regions were amplified from RNA transcripts. RT-PCR in the first round (using the HTBI primer set) targeted the TCR CDR3. TCRdb re-called the multiplex PCR reads with MiXCR, one entry per CDR3 protein. This sample has roughly 61,000 distinct CDR3 sequences, with about 53% found just once. The sample comprised blood. The receptors stem from an older woman with Graves' ophthalmopathy.

This clonotype was observed many times. This chain joins TRBV12-3 or TRBV12-4 and TRBJ1-3; possible D gene TRBD1, 5 bases. V was clipped by 3 bases and J by 1 base, with 10 bases between them. This CDR3 is built from 15 residues. This CDR3 is CASSFRGTSGNTIYF. The CDR3 nucleotides read TGTGCCAGCAGTTTCCGTGGGACTTCTGGAAACACCATATATTTT.

A word on this clonotype: The CDR3 carries no conserved terminal phenylalanine or tryptophan, so it likely arises from a read error. V gene TRBV19 combines with J gene TRBJ1-4, with D possibly matching TRBD1 (5 bases). CDR1 and CDR2 (germline): LNHDA, SQIVND (reference sequence). Between the trimmed V and J ends, which lost 11 bases and 7 bases, there was a span of 17 bases. CDR3 length: 13 amino acids. In nucleotides, the CDR3 is TGTGCCGGTACCCTTTGGGACTCTGAAAAACTGTTTTTA. As protein: CAGTLWDSEKLFL.

This clonotype was observed at least ten times. The chain uses TRBV12-3 or TRBV12-4 and TRBJ1-5, with 8 bases matching TRBD1. J gave up 4 bases and V 2 bases, and 1 base lay outside the gene matches. The CDR3 runs to 14 residues. The CDR3 DNA follows: TGTGCCAGCAGTTTAAGACAGGGGAATCAGCCCCAGCATTTT. It is translated as CASSLRQGNQPQHF.

This clonotype has at least ten counts. V usage is TRBV29-1 and J usage is TRBJ1-4; D is unresolved. The CDR3 is 13 residues long. Trimming cost V 4 bases and J 3 bases, with 9 bases left between them. The germline CDR1 and CDR2 sequences are SQVTM and ANQGSEA. The CDR3 region is CSVAPSANEKLFF. The CDR3 DNA is TGCAGCGTTGCTCCGTCGGCTAATGAAAAACTGTTTTTT.

The rearrangement uses TRBV19 and TRBJ1-2; 11 positions agree with TRBD1. The CDR3 spans 16 residues. The germline V gene encodes CDR1 LNHDA and CDR2 SQIVND (reference sequence). J was trimmed by 5 bases and V by 2 bases; bases with no gene match: 7. DNA for the CDR3: TGTGCCAGTAGTATACCCGGGACAGGGGGACTATATGGCTACACCTTC. Its translation is CASSIPGTGGLYGYTF.

This clonotype was counted ten times or more. This chain connects TRBV19 to TRBJ1-5; D perhaps matches TRBD1 (5 bases). V shed 5 bases and J shed 2 bases, with 16 bases lying between them. The V gene's germline CDR1 is LNHDA and CDR2 SQIVND (reference sequence). The CDR3 has 16 amino acids. The CDR3 protein is CASSPFRARGNQPQHF. CDR3 nucleotides: TGTGCCAGTAGTCCCTTCAGGGCGAGGGGCAATCAGCCCCAGCATTTT.

By sample share, this clonotype is medium-sized (0.01 to 0.1%). The chain links TRBV20-1 to TRBJ2-7, with D possibly TRBD2 on 6 matching bases. V was trimmed by 6 bases and J by 2 bases, leaving 14 bases between them. In germline, CDR1 is DFQATT, CDR2 SNEGSKA (reference sequence). The CDR3 contains 13 residues. CDR3: CSARRQRAYEQYF. The CDR3 nucleotides are TGCAGTGCAAGGAGGCAGCGGGCCTACGAGCAGTACTTC.

This clonotype was observed at least ten times. The chain joins TRBV9 to TRBJ2-7; 13 bases are a match to TRBD2. J was trimmed by 1 base and V by 4 bases; bases with no gene match: 14. The CDR3 is made up of 19 amino acids. CDR1 is SGDLS, CDR2 YYNGEE, per germline. The CDR3 is CASSPTAGTSGILSYEQYF. CDR3 DNA sequence: TGTGCCAGCAGCCCTACGGCCGGGACTAGCGGGATCTTATCCTACGAGCAGTACTTC. The full variable domain, completed using reference TRBV9 and TRBJ2-7, is DSGVTQTPKHLITATGQRVTLRCSPRSGDLSVYWYQQSLDQGLQFLIQYYNGEERAKGNILERFSAQQFPDLHSELNLSSLELGDSALYFCASSPTAGTSGILSYEQYFGPGTRLTVT.

The table lists this clonotype with many counts. The chain has TRBV12-3 or TRBV12-4 and TRBJ1-6; unclear D gene. This CDR3 region has 12 residues. The V end lost 0 bases, the J end lost 9 bases, and 3 bases lay between the germline ends. CDR3: CASSLAISPLHF. CDR3 DNA sequence: TGTGCCAGCAGTTTAGCGATTTCACCCCTCCACTTT.

The chain couples TRBV12-3 or TRBV12-4 to TRBJ1-2; D might be TRBD1 (6 bases). The germline V and J ends were trimmed by 5 bases and 7 bases, with 14 bases remaining between them. The CDR3 has 13 residues. The CDR3 nucleotides are TGTGCCAGCAGTCCGAGGCAGGGGACTGGCTACACCTTC. Its translation is CASSPRQGTGYTF.

This chain uses TRBV6-4 with TRBJ1-1; 7 bases map to TRBD1. In germline, CDR1 is MRHNA, CDR2 SNTAGT. The CDR3 totals 14 residues. The J segment lost 2 bases and the V segment lost 3 bases, leaving 3 bases of the junction unmatched. The CDR3 reads CASSEHRGNTEAFF. DNA for the CDR3: TGTGCCAGCAGTGAGCACAGGGGAAACACTGAAGCTTTCTTT.

The chain recombines TRBV28 with TRBJ2-3, with a possible D match to TRBD1 (5 bases). CDR1 and CDR2 from the germline V gene are MDHEN and SYDVKM. The CDR3 has 14 amino acids. V lost 4 bases to trimming and J lost 1 base, with 9 bases between them. The CDR3, as DNA: TGTGCCAGCAGTTCACAGACAGGCACAGATACGCAGTATTTT. It codes for CASSSQTGTDTQYF.

This clonotype was seen at least ten times. The V and J genes are TRBV12-3 or TRBV12-4 and TRBJ2-7; D is perhaps TRBD2 (7 bases). The CDR3 contains 15 residues. V lost 7 bases and J 2 bases, leaving 18 bases between the germline ends. For the CDR3, the DNA is TGTGCCAGCACCAAGGGGGGGAGGTCTACCTACGAGCAGTACTTC. Residues: CASTKGGRSTYEQYF.

About this clonotype itself: Its ends do not fully match the called genes, so a read error is possible. The rearrangement joins TRBV5-1 to TRBJ2-1, with TRBD2 identical over 8 bases. The CDR3 loop spans 15 amino acids. Germline V gene sequence: CDR1 SGHRS, CDR2 YFSETQ. CDR3 protein: CTSNVGTSGYNEQFF. CDR3 DNA sequence: TGCACCAGCAACGTGGGGACTAGTGGCTACAATGAGCAGTTCTTC.

This clonotype was counted a few times. The chain uses TRBV20-1 and TRBJ1-5; 7 bases agree with TRBD1. This CDR3 is built from 12 residues. The ends lost 6 bases at V and 5 bases at J; junction bases unmatched: 4. Germline CDR1 is DFQATT and CDR2 is SNEGSKA (reference sequence). CDR3 sequence (DNA): TGCAGTGCGAGGACAGGACATCAGCCCCAGCATTTT. Translated, it gives CSARTGHQPQHF.

This clonotype was seen at least ten times. The J gene is TRBJ2-7, the V gene TRBV20-1; a weak D match, TRBD1 (6 bases). V was trimmed by 6 bases and J by 5 bases, leaving 23 bases between them. The CDR3 extends over 15 amino acids. Germline V gene data show CDR1 as DFQATT and CDR2 as SNEGSKA (reference sequence). CDR3 amino acids: CSAKTGTRASDEQYF. In DNA, the CDR3 is TGCAGTGCAAAAACAGGGACCCGGGCAAGCGACGAGCAGTACTTC.

This clonotype has ten or more counts. J is TRBJ1-1 and V is TRBV27, with TRBD1 identical over 10 bases. Germline values: CDR1 MNHEY, CDR2 SMNVEV (reference sequence). CDR3 length: 14 amino acids. V lost 5 bases and J lost 2; bases outside the gene matches: 2. The CDR3 sequence: CASSGDRGNTEAFF. In DNA, the CDR3 is TGTGCCAGCAGTGGGGACAGGGGAAACACTGAAGCTTTCTTT.

This clonotype was observed many times. This clone may be a read error of a much larger clone one base away. The genes are TRBV20-1 and TRBJ1-6, with TRBD1 identical over 9 bases. The CDR3 spans 18 residues. The germline V gene encodes CDR1 DFQATT and CDR2 SNEGSKA (reference sequence). V lost 3 bases, J lost 10 bases, and 19 bases stayed unmatched. CDR3 loop: CSARAPVSLTGGVSPLHF. The CDR3 nucleotides are TGCAGTGCTAGGGCTCCCGTTTCCTTGACAGGGGGTGTGTCACCCCTCCACTTT.

V is TRBV9 and J is TRBJ2-5; tentatively, D is TRBD2 (7 bases). Germline lookup yields CDR1 SGDLS and CDR2 YYNGEE. V lost 5 bases and J 5 bases, leaving 13 bases between the germline ends. The CDR3 loop spans 13 amino acids. The CDR3 DNA reads TGTGCCAGCAGTGGGGGGGGCGCGGAGACCCAGTACTTC. This encodes CASSGGGAETQYF.

This clonotype was recorded at least ten times. The chain has TRBV7-2 and TRBJ1-5, with D possibly being TRBD1 (5 bases). The CDR3 is 13 residues long. V lost 5 bases and J 5 bases, leaving 10 bases between the germline ends. Germline CDR1 is SGHTA and CDR2 is FQGNSA. CDR3 residues: CASSQGGHQPQHF. The CDR3 DNA reads TGTGCCAGCAGCCAGGGCGGGCATCAGCCCCAGCATTTT.

The V and J genes are TRBV29-1 and TRBJ1-1; D is unresolved. V lost 7 bases and J 1 base, leaving 16 bases between the germline ends. This CDR3 contains 14 residues. Germline V gene lookup returns CDR1 SQVTM and CDR2 ANQGSEA. The CDR3 bases are TGCAGCGCCTCCCACCCTCCAGGGAACACTGAAGCTTTCTTT. Translation gives CSASHPPGNTEAFF.

The chain employs TRBV7-2 and TRBJ2-6; 9 positions match TRBD1. This CDR3 spans 14 amino acids. CDR1 and CDR2 from the germline V gene are SGHTA and FQGNSA. Trimming removed 3 bases from V and 12 bases from J; junction bases left unmatched: 6. The CDR3 region is CASSFDRQGGVLTF. Here the CDR3 DNA reads TGTGCCAGCAGCTTTGACCGACAGGGGGGCGTCCTGACTTTC.